There are many counts of the clone carrying this T cell receptor beta chain. Original processing methods: It was from reference gene primer amplification that nucleated cell counts were estimated. TCRdb keeps only in-frame clones here, not all; method: immunoSEQ multiplex PCR. The V and J calls and the clone size are those of that table, but D and trimming were determined from the DNA. Of roughly 150,000 clones in the sample, around four fifths were seen once. These data come from a study of blood T cell repertoires in COVID-19. At the level of the study: The study drew acute and convalescent COVID-19 samples from the United States, Italy and Spain. T cells, B-cell-depleted T cells, or PBMCs supplied cDNA or gDNA.

V was pared by 5 bases and J by 1 base, with 4 bases of the junction left unmatched. CDR1 and CDR2 (germline): MNHEY, SVGAGI. The CDR3 loop spans 14 amino acids. The sequenced sample consisted of peripheral blood. This TCR derives from a woman older than 75 with acute or convalescent COVID-19. V gene TRBV6-5 combines with J gene TRBJ2-5, with 7 bases aligning to TRBD1. The CDR3 reads CASSRGQPQETQYF. The CDR3 bases are TGTGCCAGCAGTAGGGGACAGCCCCAAGAGACCCAGTACTTC.